One T cell receptor (beta chain) is described in this entry. Its antigen is not known. This sample is part of a study of shared clonotypes between healthy human individuals. General observations from the study: The genetic and exposure-history diversity represented was limited by few donors.

The data were produced by immunoSEQ multiplex PCR, yet TCRdb's version contains in-frame clones alone and is incomplete. The sample consists of 1.6 million or so clones, 95% to 97% of them appearing once. Trimming pared 2 bases from V and 2 bases from J, leaving 14 bases between. The CDR3 is 15 residues long. The germline CDR1 and CDR2 sequences are SGDLS and YYNGEE. This chain joins TRBV9 and TRBJ2-7; D remains unclear. Material: naive CD4+ T cells sorted from blood. As for subset: CD45RA+ positively selected. The clonotype originates from a young man in good health. The CDR3 region is CASSVSPGSPYEQYF. The DNA of the CDR3 is TGTGCCAGCAGCGTTTCCCCTGGCAGCCCCTACGAGCAGTACTTC.